Presented here are 5 T cell receptor beta chains from one specimen sequenced in a study of PD-L1 blockade in urothelial cancer. The assay was immunoSEQ multiplex PCR, and TCRdb's table has in-frame clones only and misses some. This sample carries about 37,000 clones, approximately 80% of them seen once, and the ten largest clones take roughly 14%. Time point described: pretreatment peripheral blood. Here the sequenced sample was PBMCs, taken around atezolizumab (anti-PD-L1) treatment. Every receptor here comes from a man aged 55 to 69 with urothelial cancer.

The chain employs TRBV15 and TRBJ2-7, with 7 bases lining up with TRBD1. CDR1 and CDR2 from the germline V gene are LNHNV and YYDKDF (reference sequence). The CDR3 contains 15 residues. Trimming at V came to 0 bases and at J to 4 bases, leaving 6 bases not matched to a gene. The CDR3 coding sequence is TGTGCCACCAGCAGAGAGAACAGGGGCCCGTACGAGCAGTACTTC. Translating gives CATSRENRGPYEQYF.

The rearrangement joins TRBV7-3 to TRBJ2-1, with 8 bases matching TRBD2. The germline gives CDR1 SGHTA, CDR2 FQGTGA. The CDR3 spans 17 residues. With 5 bases clipped from V and 2 bases from J, the junction kept 11 bases outside the gene matches. CDR3 in amino acids: CASSPTSTSGAYNEQFF. The CDR3 nucleotides read TGTGCCAGCAGCCCAACCTCTACTAGCGGCGCCTACAATGAGCAGTTCTTC.

This clone was recorded only once. The chain links TRBV7-9 to TRBJ2-7; the D gene is possibly TRBD2 (6 bases). Germline V gene sequence: CDR1 SEHNR, CDR2 FQNEAQ (reference sequence). The CDR3 runs to 16 residues. Trimming left V 5 bases short and J 3 bases short, with 20 bases between. The chain's CDR3 is CASSPVGGRVGYEQYF. The CDR3 coding sequence is TGTGCCAGCAGCCCCGTCGGAGGGCGGGTTGGCTACGAGCAGTACTTC. Using reference TRBV7-9 and TRBJ2-7 for the parts outside the CDR3, the full variable domain is DTGVSQNPRHKITKRGQNVTFRCDPISEHNRLYWYRQTLGQGPEFLTYFQNEAQLEKSRLLSDRFSAERPKGSFSTLEIQRTEQGDSAMYLCASSPVGGRVGYEQYFGPGTRLTVT.

V is TRBV6-1 and J is TRBJ2-6; D is undetermined. The CDR3 has 14 residues. Trimming pared 2 bases from V and 3 bases from J, leaving 5 bases between. Germline V gene lookup returns CDR1 MNHNS and CDR2 SASEGT. CDR3 bases: TGTGCCAGCAGTGAATTTTATGGGGCCAACGTCCTGACTTTC. This encodes CASSEFYGANVLTF.

The chain links TRBV7-8 to TRBJ2-1; 13 bases line up with TRBD2. This CDR3 spans 18 amino acids. The J segment lost 2 bases and the V segment lost 5 bases, leaving 9 bases of the junction unmatched. Germline V lookup: CDR1 SGHVS, CDR2 FQNEAQ. The CDR3 here is CASSGGLAGAGAYNEQFF. DNA of the CDR3: TGTGCCAGCAGCGGAGGACTAGCGGGAGCGGGAGCCTACAATGAGCAGTTCTTC.